This TCR beta chain came from a study of blood T cell repertoires in COVID-19. Looking at the study overall: Acute and convalescent COVID-19 specimens originated in the United States, Italy and Spain.

V was pared by 4 bases and J by 4 bases, with 7 bases of the junction left unmatched. Germline loops: CDR1 SGHAT, CDR2 FQNNGV. This CDR3 contains 15 residues. Per the study methods: Reference gene primers were amplified, and this amplification served to estimate nucleated cell counts. The repertoire was sequenced with immunoSEQ multiplex PCR; TCRdb's copy has only in-frame clones and lacks some. V, J and clone size reflect that table, while D and trimming were determined from the DNA. Of about 180,000 clones listed, over 65% are singletons. The sequenced sample was peripheral blood. The chain combines TRBV11-2 with TRBJ2-7; 10 bases align to TRBD1. The sequence derives from a person aged 65 to 79 with COVID-19, enrolled during active disease. The CDR3 DNA follows: TGTGCCAGCAGCTGGGGGAGGGACAGGGGTTACGAGCAGTACTTC. Translation: CASSWGRDRGYEQYF.